These 18 T cell receptor beta chains were sequenced from one sample in a study of blood T cell repertoires in COVID-19. Sequencing was performed with immunoSEQ multiplex PCR; in TCRdb, only in-frame clones are kept and a portion is missing. The sample records more than 150,000 clones, roughly 85% being singletons. Sequenced input: peripheral blood. The origin of the receptors is a man between 60 and 75 years old with acute or convalescent COVID-19.

The chain carries TRBV28 and TRBJ2-7, with D possibly being TRBD2 (7 bases). V was pared by 3 bases and J by 0 bases, with 12 bases between. The CDR3 covers 15 residues. Germline values: CDR1 MDHEN, CDR2 SYDVKM. The CDR3 DNA reads TGTGCCAGCAGTTTGGGGGGGGCTCGCTCCTACGAGCAGTACTTC. Its protein is CASSLGGARSYEQYF. The variable domain in full, with the rest retrieved from reference TRBV28 and TRBJ2-7, is DVKVTQSSRYLVKRTGEKVFLECVQDMDHENMFWYRQDPGLGLRLIYFSYDVKMKEKGDIPEGYSVSREKKERFSLILESASTNQTSMYLCASSLGGARSYEQYFGPGTRLTVT.

This clone has a handful of counts. Other DNA sequences in the sample encode the same CDR3. V gene TRBV27 combines with J gene TRBJ2-7; 8 bases are a match to TRBD2. Germline CDR1 MNHEY, CDR2 SMNVEV (reference sequence). V shed 6 bases and J 5 bases; nucleotides not matched to a gene: 9. The CDR3 sequence is 14 residues long. CDR3 bases: TGTGCCAGCAGCCTACGACGGGGGGGCGACGAGCAGTACTTC. Its translation is CASSLRRGGDEQYF.

V and J are TRBV6-5 and TRBJ1-2, with 9 positions matching TRBD1. Germline V gene data show CDR1 as MNHEY and CDR2 as SVGAGI. The CDR3 covers 14 residues. V lost 0 bases to trimming and J lost 7 bases; unmatched junction nucleotides: 3. The CDR3 DNA reads TGTGCCAGCAGTTACTCCGGGACAGGGATTGGCTACACCTTC. Its protein product is CASSYSGTGIGYTF.

This chain links TRBV28 with TRBJ2-5; D is ambiguous. CDR1 is MDHEN, CDR2 SYDVKM, per germline. The V gene lost 3 bases and the J gene lost 5 bases, with 7 bases spanning the gap. The CDR3 loop spans 12 amino acids. The CDR3 sequence is CASSFYGETQYF. The CDR3 DNA reads as TGTGCCAGCAGTTTTTACGGGGAGACCCAGTACTTC.

The rearrangement links TRBV10-3 to TRBJ1-2, with D maybe TRBD1 (5 bases). CDR1 is ENHRY and CDR2 is SYGVKD in the germline V gene. This CDR3 spans 12 amino acids. V dropped 2 bases and J dropped 5 bases, with 6 bases sitting between them. The CDR3 DNA reads as TGTGCCATCAGTGAGGGGGCATATGGCTACACCTTC. Its protein is CAISEGAYGYTF.

CDR3 DNA sequence: TGTGCCAGCAGTTACTCCTTGGACTGGAGAAACACCATATATTTT. It translates to CASSYSLDWRNTIYF. J is TRBJ1-3 and V is TRBV6-2 or TRBV6-3, with no clear D. CDR1 and CDR2 (germline): MNHEY, SVGEGT. V was cut by 0 bases and J by 5 bases, with 11 bases left in between. The CDR3 totals 15 residues.

The V call is TRBV18, the J call TRBJ1-1; TRBD1 aligns across 11 bases. Germline V CDR1 and CDR2: KGHSH, LQKENI. The CDR3 consists of 15 residues. The trim removed 6 bases at V and 3 bases at J, leaving 6 bases unmatched. CDR3 sequence (DNA): TGTGCCAGCTCCCCCGGGACAGGGGGAGACACTGAAGCTTTCTTT. Its translation: CASSPGTGGDTEAFF.

V is TRBV20-1 and J is TRBJ1-3, with TRBD1 matching 8 bases. Germline CDR1 and CDR2: DFQATT and SNEGSKA (reference sequence). With V trimmed by 3 bases and J by 0 bases, 7 bases remained unmatched. The CDR3 extends over 16 amino acids. CDR3 protein: CSASWGQASSGNTIYF. CDR3 DNA: TGCAGTGCTAGTTGGGGACAGGCGTCCTCTGGAAACACCATATATTTT.

This clone was seen a handful of times. Written as DNA, the CDR3 is TGTGCCTGGAGTCCTACAGGAGATACGCAGTATTTT. Translation: CAWSPTGDTQYF. The gene calls are TRBV30 and TRBJ2-3; a possible D gene is TRBD1 (5 bases). This CDR3 is built from 12 residues. Looked up from germline, CDR1 is GTSNPN and CDR2 is SVGIG (reference sequence). The V and J ends lost 2 bases and 5 bases respectively, with 8 bases between them.

The chain combines TRBV30 with TRBJ2-3, with D unclear. V was trimmed by 0 bases and J by 2 bases, leaving 9 bases between them. There are 14 residues in the CDR3. Germline assignment: CDR1 GTSNPN and CDR2 SVGIG (reference sequence). CDR3 bases: TGTGCCTGGAGTGTCCTCGCGTTCACAGATACGCAGTATTTT. Translation: CAWSVLAFTDTQYF.

The chain carries TRBV5-1 and TRBJ2-3, with 9 bases that match TRBD2. The CDR3 has 18 amino acids. CDR1 SGHRS and CDR2 YFSETQ come from the germline V gene. J gave up 3 bases and V 4 bases, and 15 bases lay outside the gene matches. The CDR3 here is CASSRSPGLAPRTDTQYF. As DNA, the CDR3 is TGCGCCAGCAGCCGATCCCCGGGACTAGCCCCGAGGACAGATACGCAGTATTTT.

The chain employs TRBV27 and TRBJ1-5, with 10 bases fitting TRBD1. This CDR3 has 16 residues. Germline assignment: CDR1 MNHEY and CDR2 SMNVEV (reference sequence). V shed 3 bases, J shed 5 bases, and the junction held 7 bases outside the gene matches. The CDR3: CASSFRDRGFYQPQHF. The CDR3 region has the DNA TGTGCCAGCAGTTTCAGGGACAGGGGATTCTATCAGCCCCAGCATTTT.

The rearrangement uses TRBV27 and TRBJ1-3, with 7 bases fitting TRBD1. CDR1 and CDR2 (germline): MNHEY, SMNVEV (reference sequence). The CDR3 consists of 18 residues. V trimming: 5 bases; J trimming: 0 bases; junction bases outside the gene matches: 13. The CDR3 reads CASSRRHWDSYSGNTIYF. In DNA, the CDR3 is TGTGCCAGCAGTAGACGACATTGGGACAGCTACTCTGGAAACACCATATATTTT.

The chain joins TRBV29-1 to TRBJ2-7; D perhaps matches TRBD2 (6 bases). The CDR3 has 12 amino acids. The germline gives CDR1 SQVTM, CDR2 ANQGSEA. V dropped 5 bases and J dropped 4 bases, with 12 bases sitting between them. CDR3 region: CSVLGGGYEQYF. DNA for the CDR3: TGCAGCGTTTTGGGAGGTGGGTACGAGCAGTACTTC.

The chain joins TRBV5-1 to TRBJ1-2, with 7 positions matching TRBD1. Germline CDR1 reads SGHRS; CDR2 reads YFSETQ. The CDR3 consists of 15 residues. V lost 4 bases, J lost 8 bases, and 14 bases stayed unmatched. The CDR3 bases are TGCGCCAGCAGCCTCACGACAGGGCCTCCGAGAGGCTACACCTTC. Residues: CASSLTTGPPRGYTF.

This chain's CDR3 is CASSVRGRIEAFF. CDR3 sequence (DNA): TGTGCCAGCAGTGTACGGGGAAGAATTGAAGCTTTCTTT. The chain couples TRBV2 to TRBJ1-1; unclear D gene. CDR3 length: 13 amino acids. CDR1 and CDR2 from the germline V gene are SNHLY and FYNNEI. V was clipped by 4 bases and J by 7 bases, with 13 bases between them.

This chain connects TRBV11-2 to TRBJ2-7, with 11 bases matching TRBD2. Germline V gene data show CDR1 as SGHAT and CDR2 as FQNNGV. Unmatched junction bases numbered 5, after V lost 5 bases and J lost 5 bases. The CDR3 loop spans 14 amino acids. CDR3 region: CASSKASGRNEQYF. The CDR3 DNA sequence: TGTGCCAGCAGCAAGGCTAGCGGGAGGAACGAGCAGTACTTC.

This clone has only one observation. The chain couples TRBV10-2 to TRBJ1-2; no firm D call. CDR3 length: 14 amino acids. Germline CDR1 reads WSHSY; CDR2 reads SAAADI. The ends were cut back, 6 bases at V and 8 bases at J, with 19 bases in the middle. The CDR3 protein is CASSPRDPGWGYTF. In nucleotides, the CDR3 is TGCGCCAGCAGCCCCCGGGATCCCGGCTGGGGCTACACCTTC.